A single sample gave rise to the 20 T cell receptor beta chains below, sequenced in a study of monozygotic twins with inflammatory bowel disease. TCRdb reanalyzed the 5' RACE reads and collapses them to one entry per CDR3 protein, without DNA. The sample has more than 300,000 distinct CDR3 sequences. What was sequenced was blood. The origin of the receptors is a human donor with ulcerative colitis or Crohn's disease, or a healthy co-twin of an affected twin (not recorded which).

The rearrangement uses TRBV5-1 and TRBJ2-2; the D call from TCRdb, TRBD2, cannot be confirmed without DNA. Germline loops: CDR1 SGHRS, CDR2 YFSETQ. The CDR3 spans 15 residues. The CDR3 sequence is CASTLMGTTAGELFF.

This chain connects TRBV6-5 to TRBJ1-2; no DNA is available, so the TRBD1 call from TCRdb remains unchecked. This CDR3 spans 18 amino acids. The V gene's germline CDR1 is MNHEY and CDR2 SVGAGI. CDR3 region: CASSYGGVEINPNYGYTF.

The chain employs TRBV19 and TRBJ2-5; the TRBD1 assignment by TCRdb is unverifiable without DNA. CDR1 LNHDA and CDR2 SQIVND come from the germline V gene (reference sequence). The length of the CDR3 is 14 residues. CDR3 amino acids: CASSITGGQETQYF.

This chain uses TRBV14 with TRBJ2-5; the D call of TRBD2 rests on TCRdb alone, since no DNA is present to check it. CDR3 length: 14 residues. Germline V CDR1 and CDR2: SGHDN, FVKESK. The CDR3 is CASSPRTRPETQYF.

The chain has TRBV7-2 and TRBJ1-5; there is no DNA to check the TCRdb D call of TRBD1. Germline V gene lookup returns CDR1 SGHTA and CDR2 FQGNSA. This CDR3 region has 15 residues. CDR3 loop: CASSPAGANNQPQHF.

The rearrangement links TRBV9 to TRBJ1-1; TCRdb picks TRBD1, but there is no DNA to check that call. The germline V gene encodes CDR1 SGDLS and CDR2 YYNGEE. This CDR3 region has 16 residues. The CDR3 sequence: CASSVGQGLGGTEAFF.

The gene calls are TRBV7-9 and TRBJ2-7; TCRdb designates TRBD1, a call that cannot be tested without DNA. Germline V gives CDR1 SEHNR, CDR2 FQNEAQ (reference sequence). This CDR3 contains 16 residues. The CDR3 loop reads CASSHRAGTGYYEQYF.

This chain joins TRBV5-1 and TRBJ1-1; absent DNA, TCRdb's TRBD1 call cannot be checked. This CDR3 comprises 14 residues. Germline lookup yields CDR1 SGHRS and CDR2 YFSETQ. The CDR3 loop reads CASSEQGGGDEAFF.

The chain recombines TRBV29-1 with TRBJ2-3; no DNA is available, so the TRBD2 call from TCRdb remains unchecked. The CDR3 consists of 13 residues. The germline V gene has CDR1 SQVTM and CDR2 ANQGSEA. The CDR3 reads CSAQADSTDTQYF.

The rearrangement uses TRBV6-2 or TRBV6-3 and TRBJ2-4; TCRdb lists TRBD2, though no DNA is available to test this call. Germline-derived CDR1 and CDR2 are MNHEY and SVGEGT. This CDR3 region has 18 residues. This chain's CDR3 is CAIRPGLARSLAKNIQYF.

The chain links TRBV7-9 to TRBJ2-3; TCRdb calls TRBD1, which cannot be checked without DNA. This CDR3 spans 15 amino acids. Germline V gives CDR1 SEHNR, CDR2 FQNEAQ (reference sequence). The CDR3 is CASSTRTGMTDTQYF. The variable domain in full, completed from reference TRBV7-9 and TRBJ2-3, reads DTGVSQNPRHKITKRGQNVTFRCDPISEHNRLYWYRQTLGQGPEFLTYFQNEAQLEKSRLLSDRFSAERPKGSFSTLEIQRTEQGDSAMYLCASSTRTGMTDTQYFGPGTRLTVL.

The chain recombines TRBV29-1 with TRBJ1-5. From germline, CDR1 is SQVTM and CDR2 ANQGSEA. There are 15 residues in the CDR3. The CDR3 here is CSVELVPKVGQPQHF. Full variable domain (remainder filled in from reference TRBV29-1 and TRBJ1-5): SAVISQKPSRDICQRGTSLTIQCQVDSQVTMMFWYRQQPGQSLTLIATANQGSEATYESGFVIDKFPISRPNLTFSTLTVSNMSPEDSSIYLCSVELVPKVGQPQHFGDGTRLSIL.

J is TRBJ2-3 and V is TRBV7-2; the D call from TCRdb, TRBD1, cannot be confirmed without DNA. In germline, CDR1 is SGHTA, CDR2 FQGNSA. The CDR3 is 14 amino acids. CDR3 sequence: CASSSDRGRDTQYF.

J is TRBJ2-7 and V is TRBV29-1; the D call of TRBD1 rests on TCRdb alone, since no DNA is present to check it. This CDR3 is 13 amino acids long. Germline V gives CDR1 SQVTM, CDR2 ANQGSEA. The CDR3 spells CSAWDRASYEQYF.

The CDR3 is CASSRLAGASTDTQYF. The chain employs TRBV6-5 and TRBJ2-3; TCRdb names TRBD2, which stays unverified in the absence of DNA. The CDR3 runs 16 residues. Germline CDR1 and CDR2: MNHEY and SVGAGI.

The chain couples TRBV12-2 to TRBJ2-7; without DNA, the TCRdb call of TRBD1 cannot be checked. TRBV12-2 is described as a pseudogene. The CDR3 covers 15 residues. CDR3 sequence reads: CASRRTGTGGHEQYF.

The rearrangement joins TRBV3-1 to TRBJ1-5. The CDR3 has 21 residues. Germline V lookup: CDR1 LGHDT, CDR2 YNNKEL (reference sequence). CDR3 residues: CASSPRSLDRIGDYSNQPQHF.

The V and J genes are TRBV19 and TRBJ2-2. CDR1 LNHDA and CDR2 SQIVND come from the germline V gene (reference sequence). The CDR3 has 13 residues. The CDR3 protein is CASSIGGIGELFF. Based on the CDR3 plus reference TRBV19 and TRBJ2-2, the full variable domain is DGGITQSPKYLFRKEGQNVTLSCEQNLNHDAMYWYRQDPGQGLRLIYYSQIVNDFQKGDIAEGYSVSREKKESFPLTVTSAQKNPTAFYLCASSIGGIGELFFGEGSRLTVL.

This rearrangement joins TRBV28 to TRBJ2-1; with no DNA, the TCRdb D assignment of TRBD1 cannot be verified. Germline lookup yields CDR1 MDHEN and CDR2 SYDVKM. This CDR3 is built from 15 residues. The chain's CDR3 is CASSARTGGYNEQFF.

This chain connects TRBV7-2 to TRBJ2-2. The CDR3 extends over 15 amino acids. Germline V gene lookup returns CDR1 SGHTA and CDR2 FQGNSA. Here the CDR3 reads CASSLVPAYTGELFF.